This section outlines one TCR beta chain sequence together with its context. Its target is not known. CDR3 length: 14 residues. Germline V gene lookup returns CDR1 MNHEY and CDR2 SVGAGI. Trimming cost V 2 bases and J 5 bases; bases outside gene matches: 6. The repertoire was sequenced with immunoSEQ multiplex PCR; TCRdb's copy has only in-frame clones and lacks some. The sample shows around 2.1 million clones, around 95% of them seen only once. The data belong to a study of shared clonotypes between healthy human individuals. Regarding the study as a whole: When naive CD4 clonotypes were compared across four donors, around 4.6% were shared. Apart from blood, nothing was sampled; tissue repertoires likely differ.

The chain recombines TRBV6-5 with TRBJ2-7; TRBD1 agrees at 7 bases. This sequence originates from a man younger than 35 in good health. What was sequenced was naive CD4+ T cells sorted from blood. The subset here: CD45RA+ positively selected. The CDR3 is CASSYGTVVDEQYF. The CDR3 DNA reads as TGTGCCAGCAGTTACGGGACAGTCGTCGACGAGCAGTACTTC.